A single T cell receptor (beta chain) is shown here with its context. Its antigen is not yet known. Base qualities are not recorded, but no much larger clone differs from it by a single base. These data are taken from a study of shared clonotypes between healthy human individuals (dated by TCRdb to 2018 to 2020). About the investigation overall: A few men and two women, aged 18 to 49 years, made up the cohort. For each donor, three plates each were used for CD4 naive and CD4 memory, two plates were used for CD8 naive, and one plate was used for CD8 memory. Different laboratories and diverse techniques were used to prepare libraries and sequence TCR repertoires, to increase sequencing depth and limit assay-specific biases. The study deeply sequenced blood TCR repertoires of about 5 healthy adults to estimate repertoire size and the extent of clonotype sharing between individuals. Per donor, leukapheresis produced somewhere between about 0.9 and 9.5 billion PBMCs. Broader findings and caveats from the paper: Because the study included only a small number of donors, the genetic and exposure-history diversity represented was limited. Estimated clonotype richness was generally larger for naive than for memory subsets. Sampling was limited to blood, and TCR repertoires in tissue likely differ from TCR repertoires in blood. Incomplete sequencing was indicated by rarefaction of sorted-subset datasets, despite the large sequencing depth. About 5% of naive CD4, roughly 3.5% of naive CD8, approximately 2% of memory CD4, and 0.35% to 0.5% of memory CD8 clonotypes were shared across several donors. Pairwise subsampling led to the expectation that sequencing depth would affect the degree of clonotype sharing among donors. Clonotypes shared by all four sorted-subset donors showed higher generation probabilities than non-shared clonotypes.

Using the deep immunoSEQ assay, multiplex PCR amplified TCR CDR3 regions from genomic DNA. Extracted genomic DNA from each cell subset was distributed evenly across all wells of several immunoSEQ 96-well plates, and each plate was treated as a replicate. For sorted subsets, each replicate PCR was loaded with approximately 200 ng genomic DNA, equivalent to about 30,000 T cell genomes. Purified libraries were quantified with a Qubit 3.0 fluorometer, sized on a Bioanalyzer 2100, and re-quantified with the KAPA Library Quantification kit. Every immunoSEQ 96-well plate was sequenced on a separate single-read 150-cycle Illumina NextSeq 550 flow cell. The original pipeline was this. Because the immunoSEQ output held only junctional sequences and lacked quality scores, the filtering could not match the filtering applied to full-length reads. Sequences were annotated with PyIR, a Python wrapper for IgBLAST v1.9, using IMGT germline references to assign V/J genes and CDR3. Reads with weak V/J assignments (E-value above 1e-6), missing CDR3, stop codons, out-of-frame junctions, or ambiguous translated residues were removed. A V3J clonotype was defined by an identical inferred V gene, J gene, and CDR3 amino acid sequence. To compute the percentage overlap between repertoires, the number of shared unique clonotypes was divided by the size of the smaller repertoire. Three approaches were used to assess repertoire richness: RTK rarefaction, the Chao1 estimator, and Recon v2.1 estimates of unobserved clonotypes. For all TCRbeta clonotypes obtained by the gDNA method from four donors, generation probabilities were computed with OLGA. The source is immuneACCESS, and TCRdb retained only in-frame sequences with V and J called. Part of the clones is not carried over; for the studies checked, unresolved V genes explain less than half of this, and the remainder is unexplained. That table furnishes V, J and clone size, whereas the DNA furnished D and trimming. The sample table shows about 2.1 million clones, and approximately 92% are seen once. The ten most abundant clones make up less than 2% of the sample.

CD8 naive samples consisted of CD45RO-negative cells that were positively selected for CCR7, yielding a CD45RA+CCR7+ population without TemRA cells. The donors were healthy, HIV-negative adults with no recently reported acute infections or vaccinations. Every donor was a Caucasian adult living in Nashville, Tennessee, USA. Blood was collected by leukapheresis, and PBMCs were isolated by Ficoll-Histopaque density gradient centrifugation and then cryopreserved in liquid nitrogen vapor phase. Analytical flow cytometry was used to check the purity and quantity of each magnetically sorted T cell population. Each sorted fraction had its genomic DNA isolated and then quantified by UV absorbance on a Nanodrop 2000c. The source is a man between 18 and 29 years old in good health. Some clones in this sample may be carry-over from other donors' samples. The sequenced sample was naive CD8+ T cells from PBMCs. In the paper's terms, the cell subset or site label means: CD45RA+CCR7+.

The nucleotide sequence reads TGTGCCAGCAGCCCGGACAGCACAGATACGCAGTATTTT. Translated, this gives CASSPDSTDTQYF. The chain links TRBV7-3 with TRBJ2-3, with no confident D gene call. The CDR3 contains 13 residues, cysteine and phenylalanine counted. The read is trimmed to its CDR3 DNA, 39 bases read in frame from base 1. The germline V gene supplies CDR1 SGHTA and CDR2 FQGTGA. V gives up 5 bases and J gives up 0 bases, and the segment between their germline ends measures 6 bases.